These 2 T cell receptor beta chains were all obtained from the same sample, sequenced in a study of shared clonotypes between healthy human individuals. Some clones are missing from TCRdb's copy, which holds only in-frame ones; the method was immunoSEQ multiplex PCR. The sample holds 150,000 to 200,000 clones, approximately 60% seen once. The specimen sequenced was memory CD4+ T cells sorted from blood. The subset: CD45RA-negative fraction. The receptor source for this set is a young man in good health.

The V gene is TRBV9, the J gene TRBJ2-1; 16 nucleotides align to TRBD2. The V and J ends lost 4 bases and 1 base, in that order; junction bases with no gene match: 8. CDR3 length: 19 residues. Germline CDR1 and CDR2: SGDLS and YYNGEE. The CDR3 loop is CASSPRGLAGGLSYNEQFF. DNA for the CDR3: TGTGCCAGCAGCCCGAGGGGACTAGCGGGAGGGTTATCCTACAATGAGCAGTTCTTC.

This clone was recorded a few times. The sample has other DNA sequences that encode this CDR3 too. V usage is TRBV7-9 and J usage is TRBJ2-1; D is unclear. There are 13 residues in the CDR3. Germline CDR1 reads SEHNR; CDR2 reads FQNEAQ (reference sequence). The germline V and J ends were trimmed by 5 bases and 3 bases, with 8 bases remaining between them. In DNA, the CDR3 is TGTGCCAGCAGCCGAAACAGCTACAATGAGCAGTTCTTC. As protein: CASSRNSYNEQFF. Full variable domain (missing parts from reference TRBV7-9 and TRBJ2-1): DTGVSQNPRHKITKRGQNVTFRCDPISEHNRLYWYRQTLGQGPEFLTYFQNEAQLEKSRLLSDRFSAERPKGSFSTLEIQRTEQGDSAMYLCASSRNSYNEQFFGPGTRLTVL.